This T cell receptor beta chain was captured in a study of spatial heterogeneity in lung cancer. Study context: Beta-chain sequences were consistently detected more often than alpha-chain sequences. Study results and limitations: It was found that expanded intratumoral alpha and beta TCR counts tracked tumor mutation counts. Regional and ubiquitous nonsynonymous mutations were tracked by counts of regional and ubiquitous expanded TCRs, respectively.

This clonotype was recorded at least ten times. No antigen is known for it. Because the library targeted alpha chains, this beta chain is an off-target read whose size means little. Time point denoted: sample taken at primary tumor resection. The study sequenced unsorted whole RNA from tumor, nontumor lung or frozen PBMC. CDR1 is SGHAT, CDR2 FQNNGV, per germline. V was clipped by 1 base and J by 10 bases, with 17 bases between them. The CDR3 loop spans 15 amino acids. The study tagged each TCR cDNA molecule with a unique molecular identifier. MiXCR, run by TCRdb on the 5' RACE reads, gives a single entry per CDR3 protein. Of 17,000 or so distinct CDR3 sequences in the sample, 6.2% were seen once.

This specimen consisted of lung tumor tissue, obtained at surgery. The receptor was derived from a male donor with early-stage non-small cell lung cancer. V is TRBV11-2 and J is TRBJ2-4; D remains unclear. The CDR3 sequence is CASSLGWVSSSIQYF. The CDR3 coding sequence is TGTGCCAGCAGCTTAGGTTGGGTCAGTTCATCGATTCAGTACTTC.